The 25 T cell receptor beta chains listed next were all sequenced from one sample in a study of identical twins. TCRdb redid the calling of the 5' RACE reads with MiXCR, one entry per CDR3 protein. Of under 500,000 distinct CDR3 sequences in the sample, approximately 14% were seen once. This sample also appeared in a second study, on yellow fever vaccine responses in identical twins.

Specimen: CD4+ T cells sorted from blood. The origin of the receptors is a woman younger than 35 in good health.

V usage is TRBV20-1 and J usage is TRBJ2-5, with 10 bases fitting TRBD2. This CDR3 has 18 residues. Germline V gives CDR1 DFQATT, CDR2 SNEGSKA (reference sequence). Trimming cost V 2 bases and J 2 bases; bases outside gene matches: 14. CDR3 region: CSARFVLAGVGGQETQYF. The DNA of the CDR3 is TGCAGTGCTAGATTTGTGCTAGCGGGAGTAGGTGGGCAAGAGACCCAGTACTTC.

The chain uses TRBV12-3 or TRBV12-4 and TRBJ2-4; D not resolved. Trimming removed 6 bases at V and 2 bases at J, with 11 bases between. The CDR3 spans 14 residues. Written as DNA, the CDR3 is TGTGCCAGCAGCCGAGATAGATCCAAAAACATTCAGTACTTC. Its translation is CASSRDRSKNIQYF.

This clonotype came up a few times. This chain links TRBV5-1 with TRBJ2-7; 7 bases fit TRBD1. The V gene's germline CDR1 is SGHRS and CDR2 YFSETQ. With V trimmed by 4 bases and J by 6 bases, 10 bases remained unmatched. This CDR3 has 14 residues. The CDR3 region is CASSPMDRLGEQYF. The CDR3 coding sequence is TGCGCCAGCAGCCCGATGGACAGGTTGGGCGAGCAGTACTTC. The complete variable domain, with remaining parts taken from reference TRBV5-1 and TRBJ2-7, reads KAGVTQTPRYLIKTRGQQVTLSCSPISGHRSVSWYQQTPGQGLQFLFEYFSETQRNKGNFPGRFSGRQFSNSRSEMNVSTLELGDSALYLCASSPMDRLGEQYFGPGTRLTVT.

This rearrangement joins TRBV9 to TRBJ2-3; no reliable D call. The CDR3 is 16 amino acids. The germline CDR1 and CDR2 sequences are SGDLS and YYNGEE. V dropped 0 bases and J dropped 4 bases, with 15 bases sitting between them. The CDR3 region is CASSVGLGSSSDTQYF. In nucleotides, the CDR3 is TGTGCCAGCAGCGTAGGCCTAGGGTCTTCATCAGATACGCAGTATTTT.

This chain joins TRBV7-4 and TRBJ2-5; D remains unclear. V lost 0 bases and J 0 bases, leaving 11 bases between the germline ends. The CDR3 spans 16 residues. Germline values: CDR1 SGHVT, CDR2 SQSDAQ. CDR3 nucleotide sequence: TGTGCCAGCAGCTTAGCGGTTGGGTTCAACCAAGAGACCCAGTACTTC. The encoded protein is CASSLAVGFNQETQYF.

This rearrangement joins TRBV27 to TRBJ1-5; no clear D gene. Germline V CDR1 and CDR2: MNHEY, SMNVEV (reference sequence). This CDR3 has 13 residues. With 4 bases removed from V and 0 bases from J, the gap between germline ends came to 4 bases. The CDR3, as DNA: TGTGCCAGCAGTTCTGTTAGCAATCAGCCCCAGCATTTT. It encodes CASSSVSNQPQHF.

This clonotype was observed at least ten times. DNA of the CDR3: TGCAGCGTTGTCCCCGGGACTAGGATCGGGGACATCACAGATACGCAGTATTTT. This gives the protein CSVVPGTRIGDITDTQYF. This chain links TRBV29-1 with TRBJ2-3, with 8 bases identical to TRBD2. With V trimmed by 4 bases and J by 2 bases, 17 bases remained unmatched. CDR1 and CDR2 (germline): SQVTM, ANQGSEA. The CDR3 spans 18 residues.

This rearrangement joins TRBV3-1 to TRBJ2-4; 7 bases fit TRBD2. Germline V gene data show CDR1 as LGHDT and CDR2 as YNNKEL (reference sequence). This CDR3 spans 16 amino acids. Trimming cost V 2 bases and J 0 bases; bases outside gene matches: 4. Here the CDR3 DNA reads TGTGCCAGCAGCCAATTAGTAGCGGGAGCCAAAAACATTCAGTACTTC. Amino acids: CASSQLVAGAKNIQYF. Using reference TRBV3-1 and TRBJ2-4 for the parts outside the CDR3, the full variable domain is DTAVSQTPKYLVTQMGNDKSIKCEQNLGHDTMYWYKQDSKKFLKIMFSYNNKELIINETVPNRFSPKSPDKAHLNLHINSLELGDSAVYFCASSQLVAGAKNIQYFGAGTRLSVL.

The chain carries TRBV28 and TRBJ2-2; D is unresolved. Germline V lookup: CDR1 MDHEN, CDR2 SYDVKM. The CDR3 has 14 amino acids. V shed 1 base and J shed 7 bases, with 10 bases lying between them. The DNA of the CDR3 is TGTGCCAGCAGTTTATTTGTAGGAGTCGGGGAGCTGTTTTTT. Translating it yields CASSLFVGVGELFF.

Points on this clonotype: A far larger clone is off by one base, so a read error is likely. CDR3 residues: CAGRGQGAYEQYF. CDR3 coding DNA: TGTGCCGGCAGGGGACAGGGGGCTTACGAGCAGTACTTC. The V call is TRBV2, the J call TRBJ2-7, with 12 positions matching TRBD1. CDR1 is SNHLY and CDR2 is FYNNEI in the germline V gene. This CDR3 has 13 residues. The variable domain in full, with the rest retrieved from reference TRBV2 and TRBJ2-7, is EPEVTQTPSHQVTQMGQEVILRCVPISNHLYFYWYRQILGQKVEFLVSFYNNEISEKSEIFDDQFSVERPDGSNFTLKIRSTKLEDSAMYFCAGRGQGAYEQYFGPGTRLTVT.

This clonotype was seen more than once but under ten times. The chain combines TRBV7-9 with TRBJ2-3; a weak D match, TRBD1 (6 bases). The CDR3 runs 15 residues. Between the trimmed V and J ends, which lost 3 bases and 0 bases, there was a span of 10 bases. Germline CDR1 reads SEHNR; CDR2 reads FQNEAQ (reference sequence). The CDR3, as DNA: TGTGCCAGCAGCTTTACAGGGTCTAGCACAGATACGCAGTATTTT. This encodes CASSFTGSSTDTQYF.

The chain has TRBV13 and TRBJ2-1; 7 bases align to TRBD2. From germline, CDR1 is PRHDT and CDR2 FYEKMQ (reference sequence). There are 16 residues in the CDR3. Losses at the gene ends were 1 base for V and 3 bases for J; bases not matched to a gene: 6. CDR3 in DNA: TGTGCCAGCAGCTTAGAGGGGAGGGGTATCTACAATGAGCAGTTCTTC. Its translation: CASSLEGRGIYNEQFF.

This clonotype occurred many times. The chain links TRBV4-3 to TRBJ2-1; TRBD2 matches at 8 bases. The J segment lost 13 bases and the V segment lost 5 bases, leaving 16 bases of the junction unmatched. The CDR3 runs to 15 residues. Germline V gene sequence: CDR1 LGHNA, CDR2 YSLEER. Here the CDR3 reads CASSETVNQGTSQFF. The CDR3 region has the DNA TGCGCCAGCAGCGAAACTGTAAACCAAGGGACTAGTCAGTTCTTC.

This clonotype was picked up a small number of times. The J gene is TRBJ2-5, the V gene TRBV12-3 or TRBV12-4; 9 nucleotides match TRBD1. V lost 5 bases to trimming and J lost 7 bases; unmatched junction nucleotides: 14. The CDR3 covers 16 residues. DNA of the CDR3: TGTGCCAGCAGTACCCGACAGGGGGGGGCGTTAGTGACCCAGTACTTC. It specifies CASSTRQGGALVTQYF.

The chain uses TRBV5-1 and TRBJ1-3; TRBD1 matches at 8 bases. The CDR3 spans 16 residues. Germline V gives CDR1 SGHRS, CDR2 YFSETQ. V lost 0 bases and J lost 0; bases outside the gene matches: 2. The CDR3 region is CASSLVGQASGNTIYF. CDR3 DNA: TGCGCCAGCAGCTTGGTGGGACAGGCCTCTGGAAACACCATATATTTT. Variable domain in full (rest from reference TRBV5-1 and TRBJ1-3): KAGVTQTPRYLIKTRGQQVTLSCSPISGHRSVSWYQQTPGQGLQFLFEYFSETQRNKGNFPGRFSGRQFSNSRSEMNVSTLELGDSALYLCASSLVGQASGNTIYFGEGSWLTVV.

In its sample, this clonotype was seen a few times. The rearrangement links TRBV25-1 to TRBJ1-5, with 7 bases fitting TRBD1. V was pared by 2 bases and J by 5 bases, with 6 bases of the junction left unmatched. Germline CDR1 reads MGHDK; CDR2 reads SYGVNS. This CDR3 spans 15 amino acids. The CDR3 bases are TGTGCCAGCAGTGAACCAGGGGGGCCCGATCAGCCCCAGCATTTT. It is translated as CASSEPGGPDQPQHF.

The chain's CDR3 is CASSIRDRNNEQFF. The DNA of the CDR3 is TGTGCCAGTAGTATACGGGACAGGAACAATGAGCAGTTCTTC. The chain carries TRBV19 and TRBJ2-1, with 8 nucleotides matching TRBD1. V dropped 2 bases and J dropped 5; count of bases not matched to a gene: 2. The CDR3 loop spans 14 amino acids. Germline CDR1 LNHDA, CDR2 SQIVND (reference sequence). Full variable domain (remainder filled in from reference TRBV19 and TRBJ2-1): DGGITQSPKYLFRKEGQNVTLSCEQNLNHDAMYWYRQDPGQGLRLIYYSQIVNDFQKGDIAEGYSVSREKKESFPLTVTSAQKNPTAFYLCASSIRDRNNEQFFGPGTRLTVL.

This clonotype was seen a handful of times. This sequence joins TRBV20-1 and TRBJ2-3, with D unresolved. The CDR3 contains 14 residues. Per germline, CDR1 DFQATT and CDR2 SNEGSKA (reference sequence). V lost 1 base, J lost 2 bases, and 10 bases lay in between. DNA of the CDR3: TGCAGTGCTAGAGGCTCTCAAATCACAGATACGCAGTATTTT. Amino acids: CSARGSQITDTQYF.

The chain couples TRBV2 to TRBJ1-5; D not resolved. Germline V gene sequence: CDR1 SNHLY, CDR2 FYNNEI. The germline V and J ends were trimmed by 1 base and 0 bases, with 4 bases remaining between them. This CDR3 spans 14 amino acids. CDR3 protein: CASSEVNSNQPQHF. For the CDR3, the DNA is TGTGCCAGCAGTGAAGTAAATAGCAATCAGCCCCAGCATTTT.

This rearrangement joins TRBV7-9 to TRBJ1-6; D gene ambiguous. Trimming took 5 bases from V and 8 from J, leaving 16 bases between them. The germline CDR1 and CDR2 sequences are SEHNR and FQNEAQ (reference sequence). CDR3 length: 15 amino acids. The CDR3 DNA reads TGTGCCAGCAGCCTCAGAGACCCTCCGGATTCACCCCTCCACTTT. Translated: CASSLRDPPDSPLHF.

This clonotype has just a few counts. The chain has TRBV11-2 and TRBJ2-3; 7 bases align to TRBD1. The germline gives CDR1 SGHAT, CDR2 FQNNGV. This CDR3 has 14 amino acids. The junction had 4 bases not matched to a gene; V was cut back by 5 bases and J by 2 bases. The CDR3 coding sequence is TGTGCCAGCAGCAAGGACAGGCTCACAGATACGCAGTATTTT. Protein sequence: CASSKDRLTDTQYF.

This clonotype has a count of ten or more. The chain combines TRBV20-1 with TRBJ2-2, with TRBD1 identical over 8 bases. After removal of 0 bases from V and 1 base from J, the junction contained 7 bases not matched to a gene. The CDR3 is 17 amino acids. Germline CDR1 is DFQATT and CDR2 is SNEGSKA (reference sequence). CDR3 sequence (DNA): TGCAGTGCTAGAGACGCTCAGGACAGGGAGAACACCGGGGAGCTGTTTTTT. As protein: CSARDAQDRENTGELFF.

This clonotype has just a few counts. This sequence joins TRBV29-1 and TRBJ2-5; D tentatively reads TRBD1 or TRBD2 (6 bases each). The CDR3 loop spans 12 amino acids. Germline V lookup: CDR1 SQVTM, CDR2 ANQGSEA. V lost 6 bases, J lost 5 bases, and 13 bases lay in between. CDR3: CSVHGGLETQYF. CDR3 bases: TGCAGCGTCCATGGGGGGCTGGAGACCCAGTACTTC.

J is TRBJ2-4 and V is TRBV6-1; possible D gene TRBD2, 7 bases. V lost 6 bases, J lost 0 bases, and 18 bases lay in between. Germline V gives CDR1 MNHNS, CDR2 SASEGT. The CDR3 sequence is 17 residues long. CDR3 region: CASSRLGGGKAKNIQYF. CDR3 nucleotides: TGTGCCAGCAGCCGACTAGGGGGGGGTAAAGCCAAAAACATTCAGTACTTC.

This clonotype showed up many times. CDR3 protein: CASSRAGHSNQPQHF. The DNA for the CDR3 is TGTGCCAGCAGTCGGGCAGGGCATAGCAATCAGCCCCAGCATTTT. The gene calls are TRBV27 and TRBJ1-5, with D perhaps TRBD1 (5 bases). Germline assignment: CDR1 MNHEY and CDR2 SMNVEV (reference sequence). Trimming took 5 bases from V and 0 from J, leaving 11 bases between them. The CDR3 is 15 residues long.